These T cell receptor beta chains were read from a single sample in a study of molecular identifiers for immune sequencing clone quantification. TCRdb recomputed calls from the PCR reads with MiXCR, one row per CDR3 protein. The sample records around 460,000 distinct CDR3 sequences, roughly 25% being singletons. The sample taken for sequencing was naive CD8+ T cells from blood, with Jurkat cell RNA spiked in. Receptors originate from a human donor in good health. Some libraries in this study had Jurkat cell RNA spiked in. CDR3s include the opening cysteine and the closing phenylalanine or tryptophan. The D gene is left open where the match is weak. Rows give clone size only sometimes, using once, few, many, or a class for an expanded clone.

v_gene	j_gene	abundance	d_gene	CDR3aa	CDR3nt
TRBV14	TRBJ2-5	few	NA	CASSQERKPGMAGTAQETQYF	TGTGCCAGCAGCCAAGAAAGAAAGCCGGGGATGGCGGGGACGGCCCAAGAGACCCAGTACTTC
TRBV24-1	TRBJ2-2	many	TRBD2	CATMGGSVNTGELFF	TGTGCCACGATGGGGGGGTCCGTGAACACCGGGGAGCTGTTTTTT
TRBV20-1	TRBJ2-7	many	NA	CSARDLTSSYEQYF	TGCAGTGCTAGAGATCTGACTAGCTCCTACGAGCAGTACTTC
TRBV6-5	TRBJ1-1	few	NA	CASSTPQGPLGTEAFF	TGTGCCAGCAGTACACCGCAGGGGCCATTGGGCACTGAAGCTTTCTTT
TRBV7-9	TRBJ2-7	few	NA	CASSLAGNGPSYEQYF	TGTGCCAGCAGCTTAGCGGGGAACGGGCCTTCCTACGAGCAGTACTTC
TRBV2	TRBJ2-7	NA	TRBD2	CASSVFSGPYEQYF	TGTGCCAGCAGTGTCTTTAGCGGGCCCTACGAGCAGTACTTC
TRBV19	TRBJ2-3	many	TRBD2	CASSWTSGGHDTQYF	TGTGCCAGTAGCTGGACTAGCGGGGGGCACGATACGCAGTATTTT
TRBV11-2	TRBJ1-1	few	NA	CASSMTPEAFF	TGTGCCAGCAGCATGACCCCTGAAGCTTTCTTT
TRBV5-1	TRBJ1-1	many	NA	CASQDSHLNTEAFF	TGCGCCAGCCAGGACAGCCATTTGAACACTGAAGCTTTCTTT
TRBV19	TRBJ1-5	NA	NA	CASSFPGTVVNKGSNQPQHF	TGTGCCAGTAGTTTCCCCGGGACCGTTGTCAATAAGGGAAGCAATCAGCCCCAGCATTTT
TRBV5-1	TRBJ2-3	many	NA	CASSLDGTDTQYF	TGCGCCAGCAGCTTGGACGGAACAGATACGCAGTATTTT
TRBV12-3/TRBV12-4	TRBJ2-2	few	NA	CASSPPSGELFF	TGTGCCAGCAGCCCCCCTTCCGGGGAGCTGTTTTTT
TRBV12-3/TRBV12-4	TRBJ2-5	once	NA	CASSLVAVTGTQETQYF	TGTGCCAGCAGTTTAGTCGCAGTAACGGGGACCCAAGAGACCCAGTACTTC
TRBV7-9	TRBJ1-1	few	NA	CASSSDTRLAFF	TGTGCCAGCAGCTCGGACACCCGTCTCGCTTTCTTT
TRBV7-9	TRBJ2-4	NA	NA	CASSPPCGNIQYF	TGTGCCAGCAGCCCCCCCTGTGGAAACATTCAGTACTTC
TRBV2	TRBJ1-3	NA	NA	CASSEAGAGSTIYF	TGTGCCAGCAGTGAAGCAGGGGCTGGAAGCACCATATATTTT
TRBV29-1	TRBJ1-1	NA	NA	CSVKHRIIGSEAFF	TGCAGCGTTAAACATAGGATTATAGGGTCTGAAGCTTTCTTT
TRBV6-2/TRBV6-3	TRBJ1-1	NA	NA	CASSYYRTEAFF	TGTGCCAGCAGTTATTATCGGACTGAAGCTTTCTTT